Reported below is one T cell receptor beta chain. Its matching antigen is unknown. Method: immunoSEQ multiplex PCR; TCRdb's copy keeps in-frame clones and lacks some. The repertoire holds 150,000 or so clones, around 89% seen once, with around 3% in the top ten. The data belong to a study of T cell responses to AZD1222 COVID-19 vaccine. Regarding the study as a whole: Variant regions that are unmutated are reportedly the target of nearly half of spike-specific TCRs. Among AZD1222 vaccinees, only six or seven were seropositive at baseline. Donor demographics were predominantly white British with a female majority; clonal diversity may be underestimated.

The CDR3 consists of 14 residues. Germline CDR1 and CDR2: MNHEY and SVGAGI. Trimming pared 2 bases from V and 7 bases from J, leaving 12 bases between. Sequences were derived from peripheral blood, sampled on day 0 of AZD1222 vaccination. The rearrangement joins TRBV6-5 to TRBJ1-5; D is possibly TRBD1 (5 bases). The receptor was derived from an adult in good health. The CDR3 DNA is TGTGCCAGCAGTTACCTAGTTAGGGGCCAGCCCCAGCATTTT. Amino acid sequence: CASSYLVRGQPQHF.